These 10 T cell receptor beta chains were sequenced from one sample in a study of long-term antiretroviral therapy in people with HIV. An immunoSEQ assay, version v3.0, was performed at survey level. TCRdb keeps only in-frame clones here, not all; method: immunoSEQ multiplex PCR. The table has 25,000 to 30,000 clones, around 78% seen once. The specimen comprised unsorted PBMCs, sampled 1.5 years before starting antiretroviral therapy. The receptor set was obtained from a man aged 18 to 30 with HIV.

The chain links TRBV5-1 to TRBJ2-3; 7 bases map to TRBD1. Unmatched junction bases numbered 5, after V lost 2 bases and J lost 2 bases. The germline gives CDR1 SGHRS, CDR2 YFSETQ. The CDR3 has 15 amino acids. CDR3 in DNA: TGCGCCAGCAGCTTCGCGACAGGGATCACAGATACGCAGTATTTT. It yields the protein CASSFATGITDTQYF.

V gene TRBV6-4 combines with J gene TRBJ2-1, with no clear D. This CDR3 comprises 14 residues. CDR1 MRHNA and CDR2 SNTAGT come from the germline V gene. Trimming pared 3 bases from V and 5 bases from J, leaving 11 bases between. Here the CDR3 reads CASSDYSDHNEQFF. The CDR3 DNA reads TGTGCCAGCAGTGATTATTCTGACCACAATGAGCAGTTCTTC.

The chain is built from TRBV5-6 and TRBJ2-2; 8 nucleotides line up with TRBD1. Germline V lookup: CDR1 SGHDT, CDR2 YYEEEE. CDR3 length: 15 residues. Losses at the gene ends were 2 bases for V and 3 bases for J; bases not matched to a gene: 3. CDR3 DNA sequence: TGTGCCAGCAGCTTCGACAGGGGTTACACCGGGGAGCTGTTTTTT. Its translation: CASSFDRGYTGELFF.

The CDR3 nucleotides are TGCGCCAGCAGCTCCCCCGACAGTCACACAGATACGCAGTATTTT. It yields the protein CASSSPDSHTDTQYF. The chain joins TRBV5-1 to TRBJ2-3; D is possibly TRBD1 (5 bases). The CDR3 contains 15 residues. The V end was cut by 3 bases, the J end by 2 bases, with 13 bases between. Germline-derived CDR1 and CDR2 are SGHRS and YFSETQ.

The V gene is TRBV6-5, the J gene TRBJ2-7, with D possibly TRBD2 on 6 matching bases. V lost 2 bases and J lost 4, with 12 bases in between. The length of the CDR3 is 14 residues. The germline CDR1 and CDR2 sequences are MNHEY and SVGAGI. The CDR3 here is CASSYSGFQYEQYF. As DNA, the CDR3 is TGTGCCAGCAGTTACAGCGGGTTTCAGTACGAGCAGTACTTC.

V gene TRBV5-4 combines with J gene TRBJ1-2, with 8 bases fitting TRBD1. The V gene end was trimmed by 4 bases and the J gene end by 4 bases; junction bases not matched to a gene: 6. The CDR3 has 14 amino acids. The germline gives CDR1 SGHNT, CDR2 YYREEE (reference sequence). CDR3 DNA sequence: TGTGCCAGCAGCGGACAGGGCCTTCTCTATGGCTACACCTTC. This gives the protein CASSGQGLLYGYTF.

This chain uses TRBV7-9 with TRBJ1-2, with 9 bases matching TRBD1. The CDR3 loop spans 18 amino acids. V shed 1 base and J 6 bases; nucleotides not matched to a gene: 15. Germline CDR1 and CDR2: SEHNR and FQNEAQ (reference sequence). The CDR3 is CASSLDPGQGRRGDGYTF. The CDR3 DNA sequence: TGTGCCAGCAGCTTAGATCCAGGACAGGGGAGACGGGGGGATGGCTACACCTTC.

The chain uses TRBV9 and TRBJ1-3; D gene uncertain. The CDR3 spans 15 residues. Trimming removed 0 bases from V and 0 bases from J, with 7 bases in between. From germline, CDR1 is SGDLS and CDR2 YYNGEE. The DNA for the CDR3 is TGTGCCAGCAGCGTAGGTAGATCCTCTGGAAACACCATATATTTT. The encoded protein is CASSVGRSSGNTIYF.

The J gene is TRBJ2-1, the V gene TRBV4-2; TRBD1 matches 7 bases. J gave up 4 bases and V 1 base, and 10 bases lay outside the gene matches. The CDR3 has 17 amino acids. CDR1 is LGHNA and CDR2 is YNFKEQ in the germline V gene. In DNA form, the CDR3 reads TGTGCCAGCAGCCAAGCGATCCAGAGGGACAGTTACAATGAGCAGTTCTTC. Translation: CASSQAIQRDSYNEQFF.

V is TRBV4-1 and J is TRBJ2-1, with 8 nucleotides matching TRBD2. Germline V gives CDR1 MGHRA, CDR2 YSYEKL. The CDR3 extends over 17 amino acids. Losses at the gene ends were 2 bases for V and 1 base for J; bases not matched to a gene: 7. CDR3 sequence: CASSQRTSGTSYNEQFF. Here the CDR3 DNA reads TGCGCCAGCAGCCAAAGAACTAGCGGTACATCCTACAATGAGCAGTTCTTC.